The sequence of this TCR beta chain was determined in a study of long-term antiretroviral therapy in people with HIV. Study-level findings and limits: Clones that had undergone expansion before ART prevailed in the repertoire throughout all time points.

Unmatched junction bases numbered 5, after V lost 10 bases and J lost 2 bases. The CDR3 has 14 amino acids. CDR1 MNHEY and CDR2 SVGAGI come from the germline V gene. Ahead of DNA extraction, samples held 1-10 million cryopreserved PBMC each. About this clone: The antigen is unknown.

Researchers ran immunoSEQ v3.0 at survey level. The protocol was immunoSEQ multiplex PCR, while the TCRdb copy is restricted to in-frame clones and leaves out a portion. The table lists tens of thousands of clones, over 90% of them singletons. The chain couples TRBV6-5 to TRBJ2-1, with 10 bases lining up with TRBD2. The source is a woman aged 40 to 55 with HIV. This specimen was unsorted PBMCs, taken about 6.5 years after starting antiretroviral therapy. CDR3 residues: CATKAGGAYNEQFF. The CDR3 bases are TGTGCCACCAAAGCGGGGGGGGCCTACAATGAGCAGTTCTTC.